Described below is a single T cell receptor (beta chain) sequence and its context. Its antigen is as yet unknown. The CDR3 sequence is 18 residues long. Per the germline V gene, CDR1 is LNHDA and CDR2 is SQIVND (reference sequence). Trimming at V came to 1 base and at J to 8 bases, leaving 13 bases not matched to a gene. This record belongs to a study of post-analysis software for immune sequencing data. Study conclusions and caveats: Five TRBV segments were more frequent in patients than controls; TRBV5-6, TRBV5-1 and TRBV20-1 belonged to this group.

Unique molecular identifiers were carried by the TCR beta cDNA libraries. TCRdb re-called the PCR reads through MiXCR, storing one row per CDR3 protein. The sample carries some 890,000 distinct CDR3 sequences, about 57% recorded once. The sequence was collected from a girl aged 10-17 years with multiple sclerosis. The chain carries TRBV19 and TRBJ2-1; TRBD2 matches at 11 bases. Material: blood. CDR3 nucleotides: TGTGCCAGTAGTATAGGAGGCGTTGGGCTAGCGGGAGGACATGAGCAGTTCTTC. It is translated as CASSIGGVGLAGGHEQFF.